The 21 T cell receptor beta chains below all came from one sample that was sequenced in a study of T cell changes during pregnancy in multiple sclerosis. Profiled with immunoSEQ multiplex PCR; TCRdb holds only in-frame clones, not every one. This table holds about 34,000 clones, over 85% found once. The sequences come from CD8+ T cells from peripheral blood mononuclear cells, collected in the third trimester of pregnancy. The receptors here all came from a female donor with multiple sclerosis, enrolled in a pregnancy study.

The CDR3 DNA reads as TGTGCCAGCAGTGAAATTGCCGGGAATCAGCCCCAGCATTTT. It translates to CASSEIAGNQPQHF. The gene calls are TRBV2 and TRBJ1-5; D call uncertain. The V end was cut by 2 bases, the J end by 4 bases, with 9 bases between. CDR3 length: 14 residues. Per the germline V gene, CDR1 is SNHLY and CDR2 is FYNNEI. Full variable domain (remainder filled in from reference TRBV2 and TRBJ1-5): EPEVTQTPSHQVTQMGQEVILRCVPISNHLYFYWYRQILGQKVEFLVSFYNNEISEKSEIFDDQFSVERPDGSNFTLKIRSTKLEDSAMYFCASSEIAGNQPQHFGDGTRLSIL.

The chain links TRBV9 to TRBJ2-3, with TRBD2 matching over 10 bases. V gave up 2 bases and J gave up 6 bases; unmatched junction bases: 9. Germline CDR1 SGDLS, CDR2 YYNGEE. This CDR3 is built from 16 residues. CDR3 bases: TGTGCCAGCAGCGTGCTGGGGGGACTAGCGTCCGATACGCAGTATTTT. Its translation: CASSVLGGLASDTQYF.

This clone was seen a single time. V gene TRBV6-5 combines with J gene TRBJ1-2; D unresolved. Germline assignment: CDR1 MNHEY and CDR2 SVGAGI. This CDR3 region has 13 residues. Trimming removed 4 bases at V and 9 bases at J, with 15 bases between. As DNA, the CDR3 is TGTGCCAGCAGTTTAACGCCGGTGGAGAGCTACACCTTC. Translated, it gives CASSLTPVESYTF.

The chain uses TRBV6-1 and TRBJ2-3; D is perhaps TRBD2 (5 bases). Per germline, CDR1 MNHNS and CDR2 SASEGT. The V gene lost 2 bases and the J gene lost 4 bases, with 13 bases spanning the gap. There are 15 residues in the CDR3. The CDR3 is CASSEWRTEADTQYF. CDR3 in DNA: TGTGCCAGCAGTGAATGGAGGACGGAAGCAGATACGCAGTATTTT.

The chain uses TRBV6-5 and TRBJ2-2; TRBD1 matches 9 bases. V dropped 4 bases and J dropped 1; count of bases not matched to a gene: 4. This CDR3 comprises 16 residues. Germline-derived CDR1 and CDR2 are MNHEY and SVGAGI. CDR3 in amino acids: CASSLGQGGNTGELFF. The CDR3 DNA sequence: TGTGCCAGCAGTTTGGGACAGGGAGGGAACACCGGGGAGCTGTTTTTT.

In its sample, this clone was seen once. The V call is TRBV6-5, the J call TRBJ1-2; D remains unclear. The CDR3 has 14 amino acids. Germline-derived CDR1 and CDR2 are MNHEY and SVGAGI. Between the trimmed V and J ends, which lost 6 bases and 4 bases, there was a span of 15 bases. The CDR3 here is CASRESFLSYGYTF. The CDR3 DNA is TGTGCCAGCAGGGAGAGTTTTCTATCCTATGGCTACACCTTC.

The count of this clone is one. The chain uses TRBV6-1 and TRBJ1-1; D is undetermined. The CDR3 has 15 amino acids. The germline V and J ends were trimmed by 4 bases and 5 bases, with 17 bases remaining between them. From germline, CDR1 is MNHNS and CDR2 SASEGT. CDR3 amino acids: CASSGEVFLGTEAFF. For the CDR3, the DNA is TGTGCCAGCAGTGGGGAGGTCTTCCTCGGGACTGAAGCTTTCTTT.

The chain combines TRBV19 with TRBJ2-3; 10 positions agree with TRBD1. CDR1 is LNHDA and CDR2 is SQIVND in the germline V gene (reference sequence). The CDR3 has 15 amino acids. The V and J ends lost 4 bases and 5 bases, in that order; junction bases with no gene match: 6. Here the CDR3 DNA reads TGTGCCAGTAGTAACCTCGGGACAGGGGTAGATACGCAGTATTTT. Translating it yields CASSNLGTGVDTQYF. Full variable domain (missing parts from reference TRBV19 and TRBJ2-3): DGGITQSPKYLFRKEGQNVTLSCEQNLNHDAMYWYRQDPGQGLRLIYYSQIVNDFQKGDIAEGYSVSREKKESFPLTVTSAQKNPTAFYLCASSNLGTGVDTQYFGPGTRLTVL.

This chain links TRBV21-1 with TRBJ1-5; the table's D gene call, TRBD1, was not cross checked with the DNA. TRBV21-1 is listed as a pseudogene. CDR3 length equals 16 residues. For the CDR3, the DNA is TGTGCCAGCAGCAGACCCCAGGGCGAGAGCAATCAGCCCCAGCATTTT. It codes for CASSRPQGESNQPQHF.

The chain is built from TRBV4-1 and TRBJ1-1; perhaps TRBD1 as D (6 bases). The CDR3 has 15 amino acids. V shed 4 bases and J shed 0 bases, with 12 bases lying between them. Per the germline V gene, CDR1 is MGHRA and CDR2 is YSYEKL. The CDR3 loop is CASSPLQGMNTEAFF. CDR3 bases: TGCGCCAGCAGCCCTTTACAGGGAATGAACACTGAAGCTTTCTTT.

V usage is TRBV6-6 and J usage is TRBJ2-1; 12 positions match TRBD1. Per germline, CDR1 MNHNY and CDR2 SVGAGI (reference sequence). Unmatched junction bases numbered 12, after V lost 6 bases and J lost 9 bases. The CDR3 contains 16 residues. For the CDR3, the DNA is TGTGCCAGCAGCGGGCCGGGACAGGGGGCGCAGATTGAGCAGTTCTTC. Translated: CASSGPGQGAQIEQFF.

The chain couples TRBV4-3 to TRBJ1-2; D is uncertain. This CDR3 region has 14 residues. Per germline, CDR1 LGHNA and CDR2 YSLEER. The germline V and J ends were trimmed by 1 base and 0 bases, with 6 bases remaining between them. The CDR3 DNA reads TGCGCCAGCAGCCAAGCGAGGTCTAACTATGGCTACACCTTC. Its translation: CASSQARSNYGYTF.

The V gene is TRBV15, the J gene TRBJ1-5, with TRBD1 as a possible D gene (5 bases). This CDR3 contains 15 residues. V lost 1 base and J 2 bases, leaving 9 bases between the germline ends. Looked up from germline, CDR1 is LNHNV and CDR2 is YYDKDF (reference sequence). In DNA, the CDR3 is TGTGCCACCAGCAGAGGTCAGACAGGCAATCAGCCCCAGCATTTT. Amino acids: CATSRGQTGNQPQHF.

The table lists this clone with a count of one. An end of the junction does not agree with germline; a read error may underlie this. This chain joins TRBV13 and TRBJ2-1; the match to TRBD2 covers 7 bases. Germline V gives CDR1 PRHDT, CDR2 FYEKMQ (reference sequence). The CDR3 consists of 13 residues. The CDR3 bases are TGTGCCAGCAGCTTAGACCCCCCGGGGGGTAGCATCTTC. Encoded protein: CASSLDPPGGSIF. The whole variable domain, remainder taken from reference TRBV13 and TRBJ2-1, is AAGVIQSPRHLIKEKRETATLKCYPIPRHDTVYWYQQGPGQDPQFLISFYEKMQSDKGSIPDRFSAQQFSDYHSELNMSSLELGDSALYFCASSLDPPGGSIFGPGTRLTVL.

CDR3 residues: CASSSHTIGKTLHF. The CDR3 bases are TGTGCCAGCAGCTCACACACCATTGGCAAGACCCTCCACTTT. V is TRBV5-6 and J is TRBJ1-6; no clear D. Germline CDR1 is SGHDT and CDR2 is YYEEEE. Trimming pared 3 bases from V and 14 bases from J, leaving 18 bases between. CDR3 length: 14 residues.

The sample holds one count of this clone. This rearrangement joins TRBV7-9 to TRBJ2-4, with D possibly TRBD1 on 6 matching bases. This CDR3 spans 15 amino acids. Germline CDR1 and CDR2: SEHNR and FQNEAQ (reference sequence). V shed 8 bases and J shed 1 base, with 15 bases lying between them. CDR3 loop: CASDLIGGAKNIQYF. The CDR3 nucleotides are TGTGCCAGCGACCTAATTGGGGGCGCCAAAAACATTCAGTACTTC. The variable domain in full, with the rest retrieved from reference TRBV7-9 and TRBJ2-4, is DTGVSQNPRHKITKRGQNVTFRCDPISEHNRLYWYRQTLGQGPEFLTYFQNEAQLEKSRLLSDRFSAERPKGSFSTLEIQRTEQGDSAMYLCASDLIGGAKNIQYFGAGTRLSVL.

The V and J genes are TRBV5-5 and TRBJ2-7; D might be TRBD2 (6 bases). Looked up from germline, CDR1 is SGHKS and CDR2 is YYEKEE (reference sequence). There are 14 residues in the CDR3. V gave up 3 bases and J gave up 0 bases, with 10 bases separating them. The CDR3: CASSSPGVSYEQYF. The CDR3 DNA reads TGTGCCAGCAGCTCGCCGGGGGTCTCCTACGAGCAGTACTTC.

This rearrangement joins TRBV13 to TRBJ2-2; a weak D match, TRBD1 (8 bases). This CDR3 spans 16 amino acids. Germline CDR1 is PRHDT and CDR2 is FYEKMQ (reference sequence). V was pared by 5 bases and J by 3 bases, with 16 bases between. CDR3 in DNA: TGTGCCAGCAGCACCCGGACAGGGAGGGACACCGGGGAGCTGTTTTTT. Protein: CASSTRTGRDTGELFF.

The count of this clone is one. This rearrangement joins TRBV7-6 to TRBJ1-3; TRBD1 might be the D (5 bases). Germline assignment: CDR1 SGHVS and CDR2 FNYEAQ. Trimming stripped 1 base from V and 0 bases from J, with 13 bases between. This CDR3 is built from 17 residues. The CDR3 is CASSLVSDSYSGNTIYF. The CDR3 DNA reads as TGTGCCAGCAGCTTAGTTTCTGACAGTTACTCTGGAAACACCATATATTTT.

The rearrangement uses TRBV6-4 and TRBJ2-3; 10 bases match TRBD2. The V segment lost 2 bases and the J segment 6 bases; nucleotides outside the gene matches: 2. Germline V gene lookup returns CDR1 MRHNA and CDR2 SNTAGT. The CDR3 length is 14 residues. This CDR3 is CASSDSGGADTQYF. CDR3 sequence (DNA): TGTGCCAGCAGTGACAGCGGGGGGGCGGATACGCAGTATTTT.

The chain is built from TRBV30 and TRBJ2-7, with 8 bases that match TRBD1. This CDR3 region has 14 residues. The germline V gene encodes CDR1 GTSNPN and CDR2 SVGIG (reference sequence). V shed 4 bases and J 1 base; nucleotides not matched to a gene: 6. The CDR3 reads CAWNKDRVSYEQYF. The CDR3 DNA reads TGTGCCTGGAATAAGGACAGGGTATCCTACGAGCAGTACTTC. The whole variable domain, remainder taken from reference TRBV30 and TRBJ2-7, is SQTIHQWPATLVQPVGSPLSLECTVEGTSNPNLYWYRQAAGRGLQLLFYSVGIGQISSEVPQNLSASRPQDRQFILSSKKLLLSDSGFYLCAWNKDRVSYEQYFGPGTRLTVT.